These 21 T cell receptor beta chains came from one sample sequenced in a study of identifying expanded T cells in peripheral blood. This table comes from immunoSEQ multiplex PCR, and its TCRdb copy is limited to in-frame clones, with some not included. This table has 100,000 to 110,000 clones, around nine tenths appearing once. Sequencing used blood. All receptors come from a person aged 18-70 years in good health.

The chain combines TRBV7-2 with TRBJ2-1; 10 nucleotides align to TRBD2. The CDR3 runs 14 residues. Germline-derived CDR1 and CDR2 are SGHTA and FQGNSA. J gave up 7 bases and V 5 bases, and 5 bases lay outside the gene matches. The chain's CDR3 is CASSLSGGGNEQFF. CDR3 nucleotides: TGTGCCAGCAGCCTCAGCGGGGGGGGGAATGAGCAGTTCTTC. Based on the CDR3 plus reference TRBV7-2 and TRBJ2-1, the full variable domain is GAGVSQSPSNKVTEKGKDVELRCDPISGHTALYWYRQSLGQGLEFLIYFQGNSAPDKSGLPSDRFSAERTGGSVSTLTIQRTQQEDSAVYLCASSLSGGGNEQFFGPGTRLTVL.

The V call is TRBV9, the J call TRBJ1-2; 9 bases are shared with TRBD1. Germline V gives CDR1 SGDLS, CDR2 YYNGEE. V shed 2 bases and J 7 bases; nucleotides not matched to a gene: 15. The CDR3 sequence is 17 residues long. CDR3 in DNA: TGTGCCAGCAGCGTCGGACAGGGGATAGTCCCCTTCGGTGGCTACACCTTC. It translates to CASSVGQGIVPFGGYTF.

The chain has TRBV2 and TRBJ2-1; weak D call: TRBD2 (5 bases). The CDR3 spans 14 residues. V lost 3 bases to trimming and J lost 7 bases, with 13 bases between them. The germline V gene has CDR1 SNHLY and CDR2 FYNNEI. DNA for the CDR3: TGTGCCAGCAGTGATCGGACTCCACAAAATGAGCAGTTCTTC. It translates to CASSDRTPQNEQFF.

The V and J genes are TRBV4-1 and TRBJ1-1; D perhaps matches TRBD1 (6 bases). Germline V CDR1 and CDR2: MGHRA, YSYEKL. The V end lost 3 bases, the J end lost 1 base, and 15 bases lay between the germline ends. CDR3 length: 16 amino acids. The CDR3 loop is CASSQVRGHTNTEAFF. In nucleotides, the CDR3 is TGCGCCAGCAGCCAGGTAAGGGGACATACGAACACTGAAGCTTTCTTT.

This clone appeared once. This rearrangement joins TRBV7-9 to TRBJ2-1; D ambiguous. Trimming removed 2 bases from V and 4 bases from J, with 9 bases in between. CDR3 length equals 14 residues. From germline, CDR1 is SEHNR and CDR2 FQNEAQ (reference sequence). This CDR3 reads CASSLQDGYNEQFF. The CDR3 nucleotides are TGTGCCAGCAGCTTACAGGACGGTTACAATGAGCAGTTCTTC.

The chain couples TRBV7-2 to TRBJ2-3; 7 bases are shared with TRBD2. This CDR3 contains 14 residues. Germline assignment: CDR1 SGHTA and CDR2 FQGNSA. V was clipped by 2 bases and J by 1 base; unmatched bases: 0. Here the CDR3 reads CASSLLAGTDTQYF. The CDR3 nucleotides read TGTGCCAGCAGCTTACTAGCGGGCACAGATACGCAGTATTTT.

The chain recombines TRBV11-2 with TRBJ2-5; TRBD2 agrees at 13 bases. The V and J ends lost 6 bases and 1 base, in that order; junction bases with no gene match: 2. Germline values: CDR1 SGHAT, CDR2 FQNNGV. This CDR3 contains 15 residues. The chain's CDR3 is CASSRLAGGQETQYF. CDR3 DNA sequence: TGTGCCAGCAGTCGACTAGCGGGGGGCCAAGAGACCCAGTACTTC.

This chain joins TRBV15 and TRBJ2-3; TRBD2 is a possible D gene (5 bases). This CDR3 region has 16 residues. Trimming took off 1 base at V and 4 bases at J, with 15 bases between the two ends. CDR1 LNHNV and CDR2 YYDKDF come from the germline V gene (reference sequence). This CDR3 is CATSRAMGAPADTQYF. CDR3 nucleotides: TGTGCCACCAGCAGAGCTATGGGAGCCCCGGCAGATACGCAGTATTTT.

The chain combines TRBV11-3 with TRBJ1-1; TRBD1 agrees at 7 bases. The V and J ends lost 4 bases and 4 bases, in that order; junction bases with no gene match: 9. CDR3 length equals 15 residues. Germline CDR1 and CDR2: SGHNT and YENEEA. The CDR3 is CASSSRGQGSTEAFF. DNA of the CDR3: TGTGCCAGCAGCTCAAGGGGGCAGGGGAGCACTGAAGCTTTCTTT. Based on the CDR3 plus reference TRBV11-3 and TRBJ1-1, the full variable domain is EAGVVQSPRYKIIEKKQPVAFWCNPISGHNTLYWYLQNLGQGPELLIRYENEEAVDDSQLPKDRFSAERLKGVDSTLKIQPAELGDSAVYLCASSSRGQGSTEAFFGQGTRLTVV.

The chain uses TRBV4-2 and TRBJ1-2; weak D call: TRBD1 (5 bases). V was cut by 0 bases and J by 6 bases, with 8 bases left in between. CDR3 length equals 13 residues. Germline values: CDR1 LGHNA, CDR2 YNFKEQ. The DNA of the CDR3 is TGTGCCAGCAGCCAAGATCCGGGGGATGGCTACACCTTC. Its translation: CASSQDPGDGYTF.

V usage is TRBV4-3 and J usage is TRBJ1-1; 7 bases are a match to TRBD1. This CDR3 is built from 12 residues. CDR1 LGHNA and CDR2 YSLEER come from the germline V gene. Trimming at V came to 4 bases and at J to 6 bases, leaving 2 bases not matched to a gene. The CDR3: CASSLTGAEAFF. The CDR3 DNA reads as TGCGCCAGCAGCCTCACAGGGGCTGAAGCTTTCTTT.

The chain employs TRBV7-3 and TRBJ2-1; perhaps D is TRBD1 or TRBD2 (7 bases each). This CDR3 region has 17 residues. CDR1 is SGHTA, CDR2 FQGTGA, per germline. Trimming removed 2 bases at V and 0 bases at J, with 14 bases between. CDR3 DNA: TGTGCCAGCAGCTTAGCCGGGGGGACAGCCTCCTACAATGAGCAGTTCTTC. Amino acids: CASSLAGGTASYNEQFF. Using reference TRBV7-3 and TRBJ2-1 for the parts outside the CDR3, the full variable domain is GAGVSQTPSNKVTEKGKYVELRCDPISGHTALYWYRQSLGQGPEFLIYFQGTGAADDSGLPNDRFFAVRPEGSVSTLKIQRTERGDSAVYLCASSLAGGTASYNEQFFGPGTRLTVL.

This clone has just one count. The chain couples TRBV6-5 to TRBJ1-1; D ambiguous. Germline CDR1 is MNHEY and CDR2 is SVGAGI. The CDR3 consists of 14 residues. The germline V and J ends were trimmed by 4 bases and 4 bases, with 13 bases remaining between them. For the CDR3, the DNA is TGTGCCAGCAGTTCCGTAACCGGAGTCACTGAAGCTTTCTTT. This codes for CASSSVTGVTEAFF.

This chain links TRBV9 with TRBJ2-2; TRBD1 might be the D (6 bases). Germline CDR1 is SGDLS and CDR2 is YYNGEE. This CDR3 has 15 amino acids. V gave up 0 bases and J gave up 5 bases, with 11 bases separating them. The CDR3 DNA follows: TGTGCCAGCAGCGTAGGCAGGGGCGCAACCGGGGAGCTGTTTTTT. This translates into CASSVGRGATGELFF.

The chain is built from TRBV5-1 and TRBJ2-1; tentatively, D is TRBD2 (5 bases). Per the germline V gene, CDR1 is SGHRS and CDR2 is YFSETQ. V shed 4 bases and J shed 0 bases, with 11 bases lying between them. The CDR3 covers 15 residues. CDR3: CASSTTTSSYNEQFF. The CDR3 coding sequence is TGCGCCAGCAGCACGACTACCAGCTCCTACAATGAGCAGTTCTTC.

This clone is a singleton in its sample. The genes are TRBV13 and TRBJ2-7; D is possibly TRBD1 (6 bases). This CDR3 region has 15 residues. The germline V gene has CDR1 PRHDT and CDR2 FYEKMQ (reference sequence). Trimming shortened V by 0 bases and J by 3 bases, and 12 bases separated the two germline ends. The DNA for the CDR3 is TGTGCCAGCAGCTTAGGACGGGACACCTTCTACGAGCAGTACTTC. This sequence encodes CASSLGRDTFYEQYF.

The chain links TRBV7-2 to TRBJ1-2, with D tentatively TRBD1 (5 bases). V was cut by 1 base and J by 8 bases, with 17 bases left in between. Germline lookup yields CDR1 SGHTA and CDR2 FQGNSA. The CDR3 extends over 15 amino acids. The chain's CDR3 is CASSLGGGAFGGYTF. The CDR3 nucleotides are TGTGCCAGCAGCTTAGGAGGTGGGGCGTTCGGGGGCTACACCTTC.

The DNA for the CDR3 is TGCGCCAGCACCAACCAGGGAGGGGGAGCTTTCTTT. Encoded protein: CASTNQGGGAFF. The chain carries TRBV10-2 and TRBJ1-1, with D possibly TRBD1 on 6 matching bases. Germline-derived CDR1 and CDR2 are WSHSY and SAAADI. The CDR3 spans 12 residues. Trimming pared 7 bases from V and 10 bases from J, leaving 16 bases between.

The CDR3 reads CSILKQGGTEAFF. CDR3 nucleotides: TGCAGCATTCTCAAACAGGGGGGAACTGAAGCTTTCTTT. The chain uses TRBV29-1 and TRBJ1-1; 8 bases are a match to TRBD1. CDR3 length equals 13 residues. Germline V gene sequence: CDR1 SQVTM, CDR2 ANQGSEA. Unmatched junction bases numbered 10, after V lost 8 bases and J lost 5 bases.

This clone was seen once. The V and J genes are TRBV30 and TRBJ1-2; D gene uncertain. This CDR3 has 12 residues. Germline assignment: CDR1 GTSNPN and CDR2 SVGIG (reference sequence). DNA of the CDR3: TGTACCAGTAACAGCCCAATCTATGGCTACACCTTC. It specifies CTSNSPIYGYTF.

The chain has TRBV19 and TRBJ2-7, with D perhaps being TRBD1 or TRBD2 (6 bases each). V was pared by 5 bases and J by 2 bases, with 16 bases between. The germline V gene has CDR1 LNHDA and CDR2 SQIVND (reference sequence). CDR3 size: 15 residues. The CDR3 DNA sequence: TGTGCCAGTAGTCGGGGGCTAGACCCCACCTACGAGCAGTACTTC. Translated: CASSRGLDPTYEQYF.